This T cell receptor (beta chain) appears in the sequencing data of a study of early stage breast cancer tumors. Study background: ER+/PR+/HER2- status applied to about 70% of the 16 invasive breast tumors. Study-level points and caveats: Comparing each tissue with blood distinguished tumor from normal in 14 of 16 patients. Enriched TCRB sequences shared across patients were mostly commonly generated sequences. Tumors had 2 to 3-fold higher T cell density than normal breast.

Profiling relied on immunoSEQ multiplex PCR, and the TCRdb table lists in-frame clones only, not all of them. The table includes tens of thousands of clones, just over 90% detected once. About this clone itself: Its antigen is not known.

V was cut by 5 bases and J by 2 bases, with 15 bases left in between. The CDR3 length is 15 residues. Germline-derived CDR1 and CDR2 are SGHAT and FQDESV (reference sequence). The TCR was taken from a person aged 70 to 80 with breast cancer. The rearrangement joins TRBV11-1 to TRBJ1-1; TRBD1 is a possible D gene (6 bases). The sample was blood. In nucleotides, the CDR3 is TGTGCCAGCAGCCCCCAGGGCAGGGGCAACACTGAAGCTTTCTTT. This sequence encodes CASSPQGRGNTEAFF.